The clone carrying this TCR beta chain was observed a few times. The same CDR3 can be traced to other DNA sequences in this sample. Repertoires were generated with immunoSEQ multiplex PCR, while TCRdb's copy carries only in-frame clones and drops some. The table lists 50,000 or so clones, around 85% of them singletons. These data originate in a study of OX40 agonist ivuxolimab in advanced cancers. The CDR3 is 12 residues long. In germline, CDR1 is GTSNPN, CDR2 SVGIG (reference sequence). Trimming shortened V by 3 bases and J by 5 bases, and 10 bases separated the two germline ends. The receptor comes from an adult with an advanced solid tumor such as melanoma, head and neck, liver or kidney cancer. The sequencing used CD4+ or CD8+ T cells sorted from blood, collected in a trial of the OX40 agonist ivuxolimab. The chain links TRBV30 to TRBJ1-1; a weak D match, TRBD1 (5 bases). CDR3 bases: TGTGCCTGGAGGCCGGGGGTTACTGAAGCTTTCTTT. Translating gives CAWRPGVTEAFF.